This record concerns one T cell receptor beta chain sequence. Its target is unknown. The germline gives CDR1 KGHSH, CDR2 LQKENI. The CDR3 contains 16 residues. V trimming: 6 bases; J trimming: 2 bases; junction bases outside the gene matches: 9. Some clones are missing from TCRdb's copy, which holds only in-frame ones; the method was immunoSEQ multiplex PCR. The sample has under 120,000 clones, more than 85% seen once; the top ten hold roughly 1.3%. The data derive from a study of T cell responses to AZD1222 COVID-19 vaccine. Study summary: The study pooled second doses at about 4 or about 12 weeks.

Study results and limitations: The CD4 TCRs associated with vaccination extended across spike and predominated at 160-218 and 743-854.

This chain connects TRBV18 to TRBJ2-7, with 11 bases that match TRBD2. This clonotype was sampled from an adult in good health. Sequenced here: peripheral blood, sampled on day 0 of AZD1222 vaccination. The CDR3: CASSPGAGLAAYEQYF. The CDR3 DNA reads TGTGCCAGCTCCCCCGGAGCGGGACTAGCGGCCTACGAGCAGTACTTC.